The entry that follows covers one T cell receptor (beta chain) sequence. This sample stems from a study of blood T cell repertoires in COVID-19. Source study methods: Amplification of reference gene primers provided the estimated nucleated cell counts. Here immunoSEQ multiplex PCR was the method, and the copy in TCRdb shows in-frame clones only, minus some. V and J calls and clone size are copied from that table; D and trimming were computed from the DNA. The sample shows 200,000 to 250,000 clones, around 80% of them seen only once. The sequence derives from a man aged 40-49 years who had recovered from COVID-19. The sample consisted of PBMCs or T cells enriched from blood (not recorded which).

In DNA form, the CDR3 reads TGTGCCAGCAGCCAAGGGGGGCTGTACGAGCAGTACTTC. Translation gives CASSQGGLYEQYF. V usage is TRBV14 and J usage is TRBJ2-7, with D perhaps matching TRBD1 (6 bases). CDR1 and CDR2 (germline): SGHDN, FVKESK. The CDR3 covers 13 residues. Trimming shortened V by 1 base and J by 4 bases, and 8 bases separated the two germline ends.